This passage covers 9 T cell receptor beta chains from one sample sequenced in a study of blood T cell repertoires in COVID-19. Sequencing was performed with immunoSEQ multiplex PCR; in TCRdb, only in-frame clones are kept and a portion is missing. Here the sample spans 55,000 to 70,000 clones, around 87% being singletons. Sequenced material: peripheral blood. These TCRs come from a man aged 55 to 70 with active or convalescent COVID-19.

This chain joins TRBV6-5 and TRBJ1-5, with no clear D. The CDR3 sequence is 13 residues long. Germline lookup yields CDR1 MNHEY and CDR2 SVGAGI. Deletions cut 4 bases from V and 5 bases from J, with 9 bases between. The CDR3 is CASSSYFDQPQHF. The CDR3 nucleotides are TGTGCCAGCAGTTCTTATTTCGATCAGCCCCAGCATTTT.

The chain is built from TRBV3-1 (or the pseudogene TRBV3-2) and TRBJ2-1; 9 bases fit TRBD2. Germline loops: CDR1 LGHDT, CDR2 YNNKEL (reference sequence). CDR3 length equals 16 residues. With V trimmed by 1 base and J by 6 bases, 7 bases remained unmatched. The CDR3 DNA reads TGTGCCAGCAGCCAAGTTGCGGGGGGGGCCTTCAATGAGCAGTTCTTC. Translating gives CASSQVAGGAFNEQFF.

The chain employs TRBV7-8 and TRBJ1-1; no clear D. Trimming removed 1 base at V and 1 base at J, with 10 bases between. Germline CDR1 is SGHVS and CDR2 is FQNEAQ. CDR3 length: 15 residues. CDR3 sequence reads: CASSLDGRTNTEAFF. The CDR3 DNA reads TGTGCCAGCAGCTTAGACGGGAGAACGAACACTGAAGCTTTCTTT.

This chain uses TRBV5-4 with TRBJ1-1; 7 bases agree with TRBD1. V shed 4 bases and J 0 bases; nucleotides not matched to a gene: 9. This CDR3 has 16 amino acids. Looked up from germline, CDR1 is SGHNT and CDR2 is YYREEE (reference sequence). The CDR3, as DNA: TGTGCCAGCAGCCCACCGGGACAGAAGTTGAACACTGAAGCTTTCTTT. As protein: CASSPPGQKLNTEAFF.

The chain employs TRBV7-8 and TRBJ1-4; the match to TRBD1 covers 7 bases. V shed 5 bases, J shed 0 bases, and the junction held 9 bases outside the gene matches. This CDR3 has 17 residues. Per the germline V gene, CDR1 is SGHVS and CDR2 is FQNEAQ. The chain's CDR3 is CASSPPNTGATNEKLFF. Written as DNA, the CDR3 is TGTGCCAGCAGCCCCCCCAATACAGGGGCAACTAATGAAAAACTGTTTTTT.

CDR3 loop: CASSQEAGGAYNEQFF. CDR3 DNA: TGTGCCAGCAGCCAGGAAGCGGGAGGGGCCTACAATGAGCAGTTCTTC. The chain couples TRBV14 to TRBJ2-1; the match to TRBD2 covers 10 bases. V dropped 3 bases and J dropped 2; count of bases not matched to a gene: 4. The CDR3 consists of 16 residues. Germline loops: CDR1 SGHDN, CDR2 FVKESK.

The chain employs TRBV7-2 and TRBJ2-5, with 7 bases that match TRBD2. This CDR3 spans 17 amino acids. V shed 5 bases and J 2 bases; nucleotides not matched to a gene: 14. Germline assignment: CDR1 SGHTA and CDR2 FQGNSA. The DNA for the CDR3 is TGTGCCAGCAGCCGGGGGGAAACTGAGCGGAATCAAGAGACCCAGTACTTC. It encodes CASSRGETERNQETQYF.

This CDR3 is CASSISWHSGEKLFF. In nucleotides, the CDR3 is TGTGCCAGTAGTATATCTTGGCACTCGGGGGAAAAACTGTTTTTT. The gene calls are TRBV19 and TRBJ1-4; D not resolved. The CDR3 contains 15 residues. Germline V gene data show CDR1 as LNHDA and CDR2 as SQIVND (reference sequence). The germline V and J ends were trimmed by 2 bases and 8 bases, with 15 bases remaining between them.

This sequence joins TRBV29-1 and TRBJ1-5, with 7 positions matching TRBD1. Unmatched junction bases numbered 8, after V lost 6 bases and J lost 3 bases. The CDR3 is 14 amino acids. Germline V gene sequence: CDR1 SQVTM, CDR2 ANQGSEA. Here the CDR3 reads CSVSSDRDNQPQHF. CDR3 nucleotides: TGCAGCGTCTCATCCGACAGGGACAATCAGCCCCAGCATTTT.